A single sample is the source of the 10 T cell receptor beta chains below, sequenced in a study of OX40 agonist ivuxolimab in advanced cancers. The data were produced by immunoSEQ multiplex PCR, yet TCRdb's version contains in-frame clones alone and is incomplete. Of about 99,000 clones listed, about 91% were seen once; the top ten hold 0.31%. This sample comprised CD4+ or CD8+ T cells sorted from blood, obtained in a trial of the OX40 agonist ivuxolimab. The origin of the receptors is an adult with an advanced solid tumor such as melanoma, head and neck, liver or kidney cancer.

The CDR3 spells CASIEDRGAYNEQFF. The CDR3 bases are TGTGCCAGTATCGAGGACAGGGGAGCCTACAATGAGCAGTTCTTC. The rearrangement uses TRBV6-5 and TRBJ2-1, with TRBD1 matching over 9 bases. The CDR3 is 15 amino acids. The germline gives CDR1 MNHEY, CDR2 SVGAGI. With 9 bases clipped from V and 2 bases from J, the junction kept 8 bases outside the gene matches.

This CDR3 reads CASSSTGVDTDTQYF. The CDR3 nucleotides read TGTGCCAGCAGCTCTACAGGGGTTGACACAGATACGCAGTATTTT. V usage is TRBV7-3 and J usage is TRBJ2-3, with 7 positions matching TRBD1. Germline V gene lookup returns CDR1 SGHTA and CDR2 FQGTGA. The CDR3 loop spans 15 amino acids. Trimming removed 4 bases from V and 2 bases from J; junction bases left unmatched: 6.

This clone was recorded once. This sequence joins TRBV7-2 and TRBJ1-1, with D perhaps TRBD1 (5 bases). Germline CDR1 reads SGHTA; CDR2 reads FQGNSA. This CDR3 is built from 13 residues. V gave up 1 base and J gave up 5 bases, with 8 bases separating them. The CDR3 DNA sequence: TGTGCCAGCAGCTTAGGGGGGTTTACTGAAGCTTTCTTT. As protein: CASSLGGFTEAFF.

The genes are TRBV7-2 and TRBJ2-3; D remains unclear. The CDR3 contains 15 residues. Germline loops: CDR1 SGHTA, CDR2 FQGNSA. The ends were cut back, 4 bases at V and 0 bases at J, with 11 bases in the middle. This CDR3 reads CASSSTRLSTDTQYF. In DNA form, the CDR3 reads TGTGCCAGCAGCTCCACGAGACTTAGCACAGATACGCAGTATTTT. Filled out from reference TRBV7-2 and TRBJ2-3, the complete variable domain reads GAGVSQSPSNKVTEKGKDVELRCDPISGHTALYWYRQSLGQGLEFLIYFQGNSAPDKSGLPSDRFSAERTGGSVSTLTIQRTQQEDSAVYLCASSSTRLSTDTQYFGPGTRLTVL.

The chain couples TRBV30 to TRBJ2-3; 7 bases align to TRBD1. V was pared by 0 bases and J by 8 bases, with 8 bases of the junction left unmatched. This CDR3 is 14 amino acids long. The germline V gene encodes CDR1 GTSNPN and CDR2 SVGIG (reference sequence). The CDR3 DNA follows: TGTGCCTGGAGTGTACCTCCCGGACAGGCTACGCAGTATTTT. Its translation: CAWSVPPGQATQYF.

The gene calls are TRBV5-1 and TRBJ2-3, with D unresolved. Trimming removed 3 bases at V and 1 base at J, with 12 bases between. The germline CDR1 and CDR2 sequences are SGHRS and YFSETQ. The CDR3 length is 15 residues. CDR3 coding DNA: TGCGCCAGCAGCTCCTCCGGTCCACGCACAGATACGCAGTATTTT. Amino acid sequence: CASSSSGPRTDTQYF.

The genes are TRBV6-1 and TRBJ1-2; D is perhaps TRBD1 (5 bases). There are 13 residues in the CDR3. The germline V gene has CDR1 MNHNS and CDR2 SASEGT. The V gene lost 5 bases and the J gene lost 6 bases, with 13 bases spanning the gap. CDR3 in DNA: TGTGCCAGCAGTCTAACAGGAGTCGATGGCTACACCTTC. It is translated as CASSLTGVDGYTF.

The V call is TRBV5-1, the J call TRBJ2-3; D perhaps matches TRBD2 (6 bases). From germline, CDR1 is SGHRS and CDR2 YFSETQ. V lost 2 bases and J 1 base, leaving 11 bases between the germline ends. The CDR3 has 15 amino acids. The CDR3 nucleotides are TGCGCCAGCAGCTTTGGGACGGGGGGCACAGATACGCAGTATTTT. Its protein product is CASSFGTGGTDTQYF.

The chain carries TRBV9 and TRBJ2-2; perhaps TRBD2 as D (6 bases). Trimming removed 0 bases from V and 0 bases from J, with 12 bases in between. Looked up from germline, CDR1 is SGDLS and CDR2 is YYNGEE. The CDR3 consists of 17 residues. CDR3 protein: CASSVEGGPPNTGELFF. The DNA for the CDR3 is TGTGCCAGCAGCGTAGAAGGAGGGCCCCCGAACACCGGGGAGCTGTTTTTT. The complete variable domain, with remaining parts taken from reference TRBV9 and TRBJ2-2, reads DSGVTQTPKHLITATGQRVTLRCSPRSGDLSVYWYQQSLDQGLQFLIQYYNGEERAKGNILERFSAQQFPDLHSELNLSSLELGDSALYFCASSVEGGPPNTGELFFGEGSRLTVL.

The V call is TRBV6-5, the J call TRBJ2-1; 9 nucleotides align to TRBD2. This CDR3 has 11 amino acids. With 4 bases clipped from V and 15 bases from J, the junction kept 4 bases outside the gene matches. Germline CDR1 MNHEY, CDR2 SVGAGI. CDR3 DNA: TGTGCCAGCAGTTCAGGACTAGCGAGGTTCTTC. Its protein product is CASSSGLARFF.